This TCR beta chain was sequenced for a study of blood T cell repertoires in COVID-19. Across the study: Sample material is recorded as cDNA or gDNA derived from T cells, B-cell-depleted T cells, or PBMCs.

With 5 bases removed from V and 4 bases from J, the gap between germline ends came to 17 bases. CDR1 MNHEY and CDR2 SVGEGT come from the germline V gene. CDR3 length equals 15 residues. Study processing details: Cell counts per sample came from amplifying reference gene primers. Some clones are missing from TCRdb's copy, which holds only in-frame ones; the method was immunoSEQ multiplex PCR. V and J calls and clone size are copied from that table; D and trimming were computed from the DNA. The sample carries 150,000 to 200,000 clones, roughly 85% recorded once. This TCR came from a man in his forties with acute or convalescent COVID-19. The chain is built from TRBV6-2 or TRBV6-3 and TRBJ1-1, with unresolved D. The sample taken for sequencing was peripheral blood. The DNA of the CDR3 is TGTGCCAGCAGTCCCCTCCTGACGGGGTTCACTGAAGCTTTCTTT. Its translation is CASSPLLTGFTEAFF.